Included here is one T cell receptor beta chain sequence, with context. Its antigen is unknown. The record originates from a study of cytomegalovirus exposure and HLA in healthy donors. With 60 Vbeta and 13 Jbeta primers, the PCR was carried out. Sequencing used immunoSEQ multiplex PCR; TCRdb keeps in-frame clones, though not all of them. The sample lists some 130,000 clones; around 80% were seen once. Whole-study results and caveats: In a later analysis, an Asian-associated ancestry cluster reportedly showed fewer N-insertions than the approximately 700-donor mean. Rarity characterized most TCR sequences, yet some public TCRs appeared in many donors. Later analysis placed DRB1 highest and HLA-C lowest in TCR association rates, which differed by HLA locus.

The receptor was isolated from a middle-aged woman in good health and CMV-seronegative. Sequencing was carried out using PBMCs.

This CDR3 is CASSLSGQGFYNEQFF. CDR3 sequence (DNA): TGTGCCAGCAGTTTATCCGGACAGGGGTTCTACAATGAGCAGTTCTTC. The chain carries TRBV28 and TRBJ2-1; 9 bases fit TRBD1. Germline V gives CDR1 MDHEN, CDR2 SYDVKM. This CDR3 contains 16 residues. V was pared by 1 base and J by 3 bases, with 4 bases of the junction left unmatched.